This T cell receptor (beta chain) was found in a study of T-cell reconstitution after alpha-beta-depleted transplantation in children (dated by TCRdb to the mid-2010s). Looking at the study overall: Using TCR repertoire profiling, the study quantitatively followed how T-cell immune reconstitution unfolded in children after TCRalphabeta/CD19-depleted allogeneic hematopoietic cell transplantation.

Per the germline V gene, SGHRS is the CDR1 and YFSETQ is the CDR2. Germline trimming amounts to 0 bases on V and 8 bases on J, with 10 as the count of junction bases outside the gene matches. CDR3 length: 16 amino acids, cysteine to phenylalanine. Of the read, only the CDR3 DNA is kept; its 48 bases are in frame from base 1. The library was made by PCR. Sequencing instrument: Illumina HiSeq 2500. TCR libraries were prepared with molecular barcoding, using unique molecular identifiers to normalize TCRbeta repertoire quantification. The public reads were run again by TCRdb, first through fastp at Q25 and then through MiXCR, and only productive beta chains were kept. CDR3 protein sequences are deduplicated, and each keeps its most common genes and DNA. This sample is represented by about 610,000 distinct CDR3 sequences; approximately 10% of them were singletons. The ten biggest clones cover approximately 4.1% of the sample.

This clonotype was detected only a few times. The target of this receptor is not known. No quality values exist for individual bases; no much larger clone is one base distant. The material sequenced was PBMCs from the stem cell graft donor, taken from the stem cell graft. Here the chain combines TRBV5-1 and TRBJ2-1; a stretch of 8 junction bases matches TRBD2. This receptor was identified in a human donor who donated a stem cell graft to a child with acute myeloid leukemia. The nucleotide sequence reads as follows: TGCGCCAGCAGCTTGGGGGGGAGCGGGAGTAACCATGAGCAGTTCTTC. Translation gives CASSLGGSGSNHEQFF.